This T cell receptor beta chain was captured by sequencing in a study of blood T cell repertoires in COVID-19. Under the authors' procedure: Reference gene primer amplification in the assay estimated nucleated cell counts. Produced via immunoSEQ multiplex PCR; TCRdb's table is partial and in-frame only. V, J and clone size are taken as reported in that table, and D and trimming were inferred from the DNA itself. Among some 310,000 clones listed, around 90% were seen once. The sample was peripheral blood. The TCR comes from a woman between 40 and 50 years old with COVID-19, enrolled during active disease.

CDR3 protein: CASSSRQGFGYTF. The CDR3 DNA reads as TGTGCCAGCAGTTCGCGACAGGGGTTTGGCTACACCTTC. This sequence joins TRBV6-2 or TRBV6-3 and TRBJ1-2, with 8 bases that match TRBD1. The V segment lost 4 bases and the J segment 7 bases; nucleotides outside the gene matches: 5. In germline, CDR1 is MNHEY, CDR2 SVGEGT. This CDR3 comprises 13 residues.